This TCR beta chain was sequenced during a study of T cells in Graves' hyperthyroidism and ophthalmopathy. Germline V gene lookup returns CDR1 LNHDA and CDR2 SQIVND (reference sequence). CDR3 size: 14 residues. Between the trimmed V and J ends, which lost 8 bases and 8 bases, there was a span of 19 bases. Study results and caveats: Classification by a 13 V-J model distinguished ophthalmopathy from stable hyperthyroidism.

It was RNA transcripts that yielded the amplified TCR beta CDR3 regions. With the HTBI primer set, the TCR CDR3 went through a first round of RT-PCR. TCRdb re-derived calls from the multiplex PCR reads in MiXCR, one entry per CDR3 protein. The repertoire holds about 560,000 distinct CDR3 sequences, with about a sixth as singletons. Worth noting for this clonotype: Antigen: not known.

The chain joins TRBV19 to TRBJ2-1; D is perhaps TRBD1 or TRBD2 (5 bases each). The sample comprised blood. The TCR originated in a woman under 30 with Graves' hyperthyroidism. This CDR3 reads CASRPGPGLHEQFF. As DNA, the CDR3 is TGTGCCAGTCGTCCGGGGCCAGGGCTACATGAGCAGTTCTTC. Full variable domain (missing parts from reference TRBV19 and TRBJ2-1): DGGITQSPKYLFRKEGQNVTLSCEQNLNHDAMYWYRQDPGQGLRLIYYSQIVNDFQKGDIAEGYSVSREKKESFPLTVTSAQKNPTAFYLCASRPGPGLHEQFFGPGTRLTVL.